The entry below gives a single TCR beta chain sequence along with its context. Its target is unknown. This sample stems from a study of shared clonotypes between healthy human individuals. Notes on the study in general: What rarefaction showed was incomplete sorted-subset sequencing despite large depth.

This table comes from immunoSEQ multiplex PCR, and its TCRdb copy is limited to in-frame clones, with some not included. The profile shows 2 million or so clones, roughly 95% of them singletons. Trimming removed 3 bases from V and 3 bases from J; junction bases left unmatched: 3. CDR1 is MGHRA and CDR2 is YSYEKL in the germline V gene. The CDR3 runs 14 residues. Terminally differentiated effector memory CD45RA+ cells were excluded by CCR7 positive selection of CD45RO-negative cells. The chain couples TRBV4-1 to TRBJ1-1; 8 bases fit TRBD1. Sequenced material: naive CD8+ T cells sorted from blood. The sequence was obtained from a young man in good health. The CDR3 DNA sequence: TGCGCCAGCAGCCAGAAACAGGGGGACACTGAAGCTTTCTTT. Protein sequence: CASSQKQGDTEAFF.